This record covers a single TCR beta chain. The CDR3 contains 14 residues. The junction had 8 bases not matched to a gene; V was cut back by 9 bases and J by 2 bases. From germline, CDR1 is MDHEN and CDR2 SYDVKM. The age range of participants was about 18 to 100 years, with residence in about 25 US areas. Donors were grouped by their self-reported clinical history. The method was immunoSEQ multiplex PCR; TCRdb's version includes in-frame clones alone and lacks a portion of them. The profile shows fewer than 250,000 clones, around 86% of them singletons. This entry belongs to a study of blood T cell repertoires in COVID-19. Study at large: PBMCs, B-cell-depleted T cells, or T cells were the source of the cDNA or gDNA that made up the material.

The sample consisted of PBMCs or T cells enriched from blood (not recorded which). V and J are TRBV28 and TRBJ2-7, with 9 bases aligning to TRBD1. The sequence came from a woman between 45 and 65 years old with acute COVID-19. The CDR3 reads CASRQGVTPYEQYF. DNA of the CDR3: TGTGCCAGTAGACAGGGGGTGACTCCCTACGAGCAGTACTTC.